The next 22 T cell receptor beta chains were all read from a single sample in a study of cytomegalovirus exposure and HLA in healthy donors. The PCR used 60 Vbeta and 13 Jbeta primers. Method: immunoSEQ multiplex PCR; TCRdb's copy keeps in-frame clones and lacks some. This table has about 160,000 clones, roughly 80% appearing once. The sequencing sample was made of PBMCs. These receptors came from a male donor in good health and CMV-seronegative.

This chain connects TRBV19 to TRBJ2-1; 9 bases fit TRBD1. J lost 3 bases, V lost 3 bases, and 12 bases had no gene match. This CDR3 region has 18 residues. Germline assignment: CDR1 LNHDA and CDR2 SQIVND (reference sequence). The CDR3 reads CASSIGQGSLSRYNEQFF. The CDR3 bases are TGTGCCAGTAGTATTGGACAGGGGTCCCTTTCTCGCTACAATGAGCAGTTCTTC.

The V gene is TRBV4-1, the J gene TRBJ2-1; 15 nucleotides match TRBD2. The CDR3 totals 18 residues. Germline loops: CDR1 MGHRA, CDR2 YSYEKL. V lost 4 bases to trimming and J lost 1 base; unmatched junction nucleotides: 5. CDR3 protein: CASSRGLAGGLSYNEQFF. In DNA form, the CDR3 reads TGCGCCAGCAGCCGTGGACTAGCGGGGGGGTTGTCCTACAATGAGCAGTTCTTC.

The chain joins TRBV6-5 to TRBJ2-5; TRBD1 matches at 7 bases. The closer fit of TRBJ2-7 to the DNA end suggests the J call may be wrong. CDR1 MNHEY and CDR2 SVGAGI come from the germline V gene. This CDR3 comprises 15 residues. The CDR3 is CASSRQGTNSYEQYF. The CDR3 region has the DNA TGTGCCAGCAGCCGACAGGGCACTAACTCCTACGAGCAGTACTTC.

This clone was counted a single time. This chain's CDR3 is CASSRPTGATDTQYF. The CDR3 nucleotides are TGTGCCAGCAGCCGTCCGACAGGGGCTACAGATACGCAGTATTTT. This chain connects TRBV5-4 to TRBJ2-3; 8 bases align to TRBD1. Germline V lookup: CDR1 SGHNT, CDR2 YYREEE (reference sequence). The CDR3 contains 15 residues. V lost 4 bases and J lost 3; bases outside the gene matches: 7.

This chain joins TRBV5-6 and TRBJ1-1; tentatively, D is TRBD1 (6 bases). This CDR3 region has 17 residues. The V and J ends lost 3 bases and 6 bases respectively, with 24 bases between them. Germline loops: CDR1 SGHDT, CDR2 YYEEEE. CDR3 in amino acids: CASSWTIDLTGPPEAFF. The CDR3 DNA sequence: TGTGCCAGCAGCTGGACCATTGACCTGACAGGCCCTCCTGAAGCTTTCTTT.

The genes are TRBV28 and TRBJ1-6; 11 nucleotides agree with TRBD1. Germline trimming cut 2 bases from V and 10 bases from J; bases unmatched to any gene: 4. Germline V gene sequence: CDR1 MDHEN, CDR2 SYDVKM. The CDR3 has 15 amino acids. CDR3 protein: CASSLGQGAWSPLHF. The CDR3 region has the DNA TGTGCCAGCAGTTTAGGACAGGGGGCTTGGTCACCCCTCCACTTT.

Details on this clone: One end of the junction is discordant with germline, which a read error may explain. The same CDR3 arises from other DNA sequences in this sample as well. J is TRBJ2-1 and V is TRBV25-1, with 11 bases aligning to TRBD2. The germline V gene has CDR1 MGHDK and CDR2 SYGVNS. The length of the CDR3 is 15 residues. The CDR3 loop is CASRGGLAVDNEQFF. DNA of the CDR3: TGTGCCAGCAGGGGGGGACTAGCGGTCGACAACGAGCAGTTCTTC.

The V gene is TRBV7-8, the J gene TRBJ2-6, with a tentative D call TRBD1 (5 bases). CDR1 is SGHVS and CDR2 is FQNEAQ in the germline V gene. The CDR3 spans 19 residues. The V and J ends lost 0 bases and 0 bases respectively, with 15 bases between them. The DNA of the CDR3 is TGTGCCAGCAGCTTAGCTGGCAGGGCTTTAAGCTCTGGGGCCAACGTCCTGACTTTC. Residues: CASSLAGRALSSGANVLTF.

The chain carries TRBV19 and TRBJ2-7, with TRBD1 identical over 7 bases. V was pared by 4 bases and J by 5 bases, with 11 bases of the junction left unmatched. Per germline, CDR1 LNHDA and CDR2 SQIVND (reference sequence). The CDR3 has 15 amino acids. The CDR3 DNA follows: TGTGCCAGTAGTACCGGGGACAGTCGACGCGACGAGCAGTACTTC. This gives the protein CASSTGDSRRDEQYF.

This chain joins TRBV19 and TRBJ1-2, with 8 bases identical to TRBD1. CDR3 length: 16 amino acids. Germline CDR1 and CDR2: LNHDA and SQIVND (reference sequence). J lost 5 bases, V lost 3 bases, and 11 bases had no gene match. For the CDR3, the DNA is TGTGCCAGTAGTATTGGGACAGGCGAAAACCTATATGGCTACACCTTC. Protein product: CASSIGTGENLYGYTF.

The CDR3 spells CASSMRTGTQETQYF. Written as DNA, the CDR3 is TGCGCCAGCAGCATGAGGACAGGTACCCAAGAGACCCAGTACTTC. The chain recombines TRBV5-1 with TRBJ2-5, with TRBD1 matching over 7 bases. This CDR3 region has 15 residues. Germline trimming cut 4 bases from V and 1 base from J; bases unmatched to any gene: 7. Looked up from germline, CDR1 is SGHRS and CDR2 is YFSETQ.

The chain carries TRBV5-1 and TRBJ2-5; 8 nucleotides align to TRBD2. CDR1 SGHRS and CDR2 YFSETQ come from the germline V gene. The CDR3 is 15 residues long. After removal of 5 bases from V and 5 bases from J, the junction contained 11 bases not matched to a gene. This CDR3 reads CASSGAGGAGETQYF. In nucleotides, the CDR3 is TGCGCCAGCAGTGGGGCCGGGGGGGCAGGGGAGACCCAGTACTTC.

The chain links TRBV29-1 to TRBJ1-1, with TRBD1 matching over 7 bases. V was pared by 7 bases and J by 10 bases, with 15 bases of the junction left unmatched. CDR3 size: 13 residues. Germline V gene sequence: CDR1 SQVTM, CDR2 ANQGSEA. This CDR3 reads CSASTGTFYGAFF. The CDR3 DNA reads as TGCAGCGCATCGACAGGGACCTTCTATGGAGCTTTCTTT.

The V and J genes are TRBV5-1 and TRBJ2-7; no clear D. The CDR3 spans 15 residues. The germline gives CDR1 SGHRS, CDR2 YFSETQ. V was shortened by 1 base and J by 0 bases, with 11 bases between the two germline ends. For the CDR3, the DNA is TGCGCCAGCAGCTTGAGCCCGGGTAACTCCTACGAGCAGTACTTC. This encodes CASSLSPGNSYEQYF.

DNA of the CDR3: TGTGCCAGCCGCCTCTCAGGGGACACTGAAGCTTTCTTT. Protein product: CASRLSGDTEAFF. The chain has TRBV18 and TRBJ1-1; D is perhaps TRBD1 (6 bases). CDR1 is KGHSH and CDR2 is LQKENI in the germline V gene. This CDR3 is 13 amino acids long. Trimming removed 8 bases at V and 3 bases at J, with 13 bases between.

The count of this clone is one. Here the CDR3 reads CASSPRSGRAYNEQFF. The CDR3 DNA follows: TGTGCCAGCAGCCCTCGAAGCGGGAGGGCCTACAATGAGCAGTTCTTC. The chain carries TRBV4-2 and TRBJ2-1; 10 bases fit TRBD2. This CDR3 contains 16 residues. Trimming cost V 4 bases and J 2 bases; bases outside gene matches: 5. Germline values: CDR1 LGHNA, CDR2 YNFKEQ.

The chain is built from TRBV19 and TRBJ1-2, with D unclear. The length of the CDR3 is 12 residues. V dropped 3 bases and J dropped 8 bases, with 10 bases sitting between them. From germline, CDR1 is LNHDA and CDR2 SQIVND (reference sequence). CDR3 bases: TGTGCCAGTAGTATGGGAGCACCCGGCTACACCTTC. This gives the protein CASSMGAPGYTF.

The rearrangement joins TRBV4-2 to TRBJ2-7; 9 nucleotides line up with TRBD2. CDR1 and CDR2 (germline): LGHNA, YNFKEQ. Unmatched junction bases numbered 5, after V lost 3 bases and J lost 5 bases. The CDR3 length is 14 residues. CDR3 DNA: TGTGCCAGCAGCCAGGGATTAGCGGGGGACGAGCAGTACTTC. Protein: CASSQGLAGDEQYF.

The V call is TRBV27, the J call TRBJ1-1, with 9 bases aligning to TRBD1. The CDR3 loop spans 18 amino acids. Germline V gene data show CDR1 as MNHEY and CDR2 as SMNVEV (reference sequence). V shed 6 bases, J shed 4 bases, and the junction held 18 bases outside the gene matches. CDR3 loop: CASSSITLQGARVTEAFF. The CDR3 DNA sequence: TGTGCCAGCAGCTCCATTACCTTACAGGGGGCGCGTGTCACTGAAGCTTTCTTT.

The V and J genes are TRBV28 and TRBJ2-1, with 14 positions matching TRBD2. This CDR3 is built from 17 residues. Germline CDR1 reads MDHEN; CDR2 reads SYDVKM. The V segment lost 3 bases and the J segment 4 bases; nucleotides outside the gene matches: 5. The CDR3 DNA sequence: TGTGCCAGCAGTTTCCGGACTAGCGGGGGGACTTACAATGAGCAGTTCTTC. Its protein product is CASSFRTSGGTYNEQFF.

This sequence joins TRBV7-3 and TRBJ2-2; TRBD1 is a possible D gene (6 bases). The CDR3 loop spans 16 amino acids. CDR1 SGHTA and CDR2 FQGTGA come from the germline V gene. Trimming removed 1 base at V and 1 base at J, with 10 bases between. As DNA, the CDR3 is TGTGCCAGCAGCTTAATGTGGACAGAGAACACCGGGGAGCTGTTTTTT. Its protein product is CASSLMWTENTGELFF.

The chain links TRBV7-6 to TRBJ2-7, with 8 bases fitting TRBD1. The CDR3 has 17 amino acids. V shed 1 base, J shed 2 bases, and the junction held 10 bases outside the gene matches. Germline V lookup: CDR1 SGHVS, CDR2 FNYEAQ. The CDR3, as DNA: TGTGCCAGCAGCTTAGAGGCAGGGGGCTCCCCGACCTACGAGCAGTACTTC. Amino acids: CASSLEAGGSPTYEQYF.